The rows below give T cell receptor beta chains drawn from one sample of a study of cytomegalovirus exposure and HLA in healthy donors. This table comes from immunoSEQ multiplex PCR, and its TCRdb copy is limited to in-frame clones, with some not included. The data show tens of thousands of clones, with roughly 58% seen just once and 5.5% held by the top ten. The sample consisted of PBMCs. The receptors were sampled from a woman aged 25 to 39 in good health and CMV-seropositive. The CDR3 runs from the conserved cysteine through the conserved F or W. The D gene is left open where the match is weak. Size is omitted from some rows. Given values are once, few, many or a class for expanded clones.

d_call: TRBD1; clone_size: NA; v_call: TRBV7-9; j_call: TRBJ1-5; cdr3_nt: TGTGCCAGCAGCTTAAGTCAACAGGGGAATCAGCCCCAGCATTTT; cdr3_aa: CASSLSQQGNQPQHF
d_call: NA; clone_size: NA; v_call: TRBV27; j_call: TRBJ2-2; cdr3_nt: TGTGCCAGCAGTTTATCGGCGGGTACCGGGGAGCTGTTTTTT; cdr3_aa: CASSLSAGTGELFF
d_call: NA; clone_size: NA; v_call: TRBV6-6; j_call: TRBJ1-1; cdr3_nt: TGTGCCAGCAGCATGACAGAGAACACTGAAGCTTTCTTT; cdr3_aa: CASSMTENTEAFF
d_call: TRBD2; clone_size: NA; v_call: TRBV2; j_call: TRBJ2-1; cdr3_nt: TGTGCCACGGGACTAGCGTCCTACAATGAGCAGTTCTTC; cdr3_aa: CATGLASYNEQFF
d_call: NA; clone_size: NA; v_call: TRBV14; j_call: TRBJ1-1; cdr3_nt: TGTGCCAGCAGCCAAGACCGCGGCACTGAAGCTTTCTTT; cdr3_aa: CASSQDRGTEAFF
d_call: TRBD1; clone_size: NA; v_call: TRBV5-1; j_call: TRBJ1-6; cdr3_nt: TGCGCCAGCAGCTTGGGACAGGGGGTCTCACCCCTCCACTTT; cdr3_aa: CASSLGQGVSPLHF
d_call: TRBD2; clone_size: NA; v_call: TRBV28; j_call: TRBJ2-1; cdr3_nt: TGTGCCAGCCAAAGTTCGGCTAGCGGGGTTTTCGAGCAGTTCTTC; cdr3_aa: CASQSSASGVFEQFF
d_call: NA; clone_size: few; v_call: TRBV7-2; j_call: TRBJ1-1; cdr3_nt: TGTGCCAGCAGCCGGACAGCGCAGAACACTGAAGCTTTCTTT; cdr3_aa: CASSRTAQNTEAFF
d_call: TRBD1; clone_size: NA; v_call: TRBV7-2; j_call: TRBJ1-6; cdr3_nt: TGTGCCAGCAGCTTTATTAGGGACAGGGGGCGGAATTCACCCCTCCACTTT; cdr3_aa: CASSFIRDRGRNSPLHF
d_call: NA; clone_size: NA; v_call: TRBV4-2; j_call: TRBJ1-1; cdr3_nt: TGTGCCAGCAGCCAAGATGGTGGTGCGCGGGTCATGAACACTGAAGCTTTCTTT; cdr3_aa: CASSQDGGARVMNTEAFF
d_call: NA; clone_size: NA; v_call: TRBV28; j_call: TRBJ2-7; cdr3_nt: TGTGCCAGCAGTTTAGACAGTCCTGCCTACGAGCAGTACTTC; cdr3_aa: CASSLDSPAYEQYF
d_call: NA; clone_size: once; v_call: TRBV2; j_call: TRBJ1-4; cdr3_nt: TGTGCCAGCAGCAACCAGGGTGGGACTAATGAAAAACTGTTTTTT; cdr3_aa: CASSNQGGTNEKLFF
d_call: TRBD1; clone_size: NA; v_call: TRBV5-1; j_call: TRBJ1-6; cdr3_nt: TGCGCCAGCAGCCCCCGGACAGGGCCCGATTCACCCCTCCACTTT; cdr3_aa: CASSPRTGPDSPLHF
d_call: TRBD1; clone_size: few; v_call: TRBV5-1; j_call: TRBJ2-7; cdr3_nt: TGCGCCAGCAGCTTGTCTTCGGGACAGGGGAACTACGAGCAGTACTTC; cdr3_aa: CASSLSSGQGNYEQYF
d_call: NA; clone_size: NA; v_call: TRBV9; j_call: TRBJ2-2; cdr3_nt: TGTGCCAGCAGCGTAGAGGGTAGCGTTAGCGGGGAGCTGTTTTTT; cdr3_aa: CASSVEGSVSGELFF